The clone carrying this T cell receptor beta chain was observed at least ten times. This specimen comes from a study of T-cell reconstitution after alpha-beta-depleted transplantation in children. This sample's TCRbeta library carried unique molecular identifier barcodes. Via MiXCR, TCRdb re-called the PCR reads, giving one row per CDR3 protein. The table has a few hundred thousand distinct CDR3 sequences, approximately 9.7% seen once. The CDR3 contains 11 residues. Between the trimmed V and J ends, which lost 0 bases and 5 bases, there was a span of 3 bases. Germline V lookup: CDR1 SGDLS, CDR2 YYNGEE.

This specimen consisted of PBMCs from the stem cell graft donor, obtained from the stem cell graft. The chain combines TRBV9 with TRBJ2-7; D unresolved. This clonotype originated in a human donor who donated a stem cell graft to a child with SCID. The CDR3 DNA reads as TGTGCCAGCAGCGTAGTAGACGAGCAGTACTTC. This translates into CASSVVDEQYF. The complete variable domain, with remaining parts taken from reference TRBV9 and TRBJ2-7, reads DSGVTQTPKHLITATGQRVTLRCSPRSGDLSVYWYQQSLDQGLQFLIQYYNGEERAKGNILERFSAQQFPDLHSELNLSSLELGDSALYFCASSVVDEQYFGPGTRLTVT.